The text below deals with one TCR beta chain. Its antigen is undetermined. This sample was taken from a study of blood T cells in healthy people across ages. Findings of the study overall: What prevented conclusive comparison of naive and antigen-experienced cells was that PBMCs were unsorted.

Germline V lookup: CDR1 MNHEY, CDR2 SVGAGI. This CDR3 is built from 14 residues. A second about 6 to 12 cycle PCR used barcoded and J-beta primers. Unique molecular identifiers of 12 random nucleotides labeled each cDNA. Via MiXCR, TCRdb re-called the 5' RACE reads, giving one row per CDR3 protein. The top ten hold under 4.5% of the sample, which has 780,000 or so distinct CDR3 sequences, roughly 25% seen once. This same sample was also taken into another study, of T cells of mothers and their children. That publication notes: Material was donated by three healthy Caucasian mothers and their six children. Per mother, over 9.5 million TCR beta CDR3 reads were obtained; per child, approximately 3.3 million.

This receptor was obtained from a boy aged 10-17 years in good health. This chain links TRBV6-5 with TRBJ2-5; either TRBD1 or TRBD2 may fit D (6 bases each). The J call is doubtful: the DNA matches TRBJ2-1 better. The specimen was blood. CDR3 sequence: CASSTGGGISEQFF. In DNA, the CDR3 is TGTGCCAGCAGTACAGGAGGGGGTATTAGTGAGCAGTTCTTC.